This T cell receptor (beta chain) originates from a study of T cells in Graves' hyperthyroidism and ophthalmopathy. Study results and limitations: Ophthalmopathy was identified by the model a median approximately six months ahead of onset.

This CDR3 spans 18 amino acids. With 4 bases clipped from V and 4 bases from J, the junction kept 15 bases outside the gene matches. This clonotype was counted many times. As yet, its antigen is unknown. Template material for amplifying TCR beta CDR3 regions consisted of RNA transcripts. HTBI primers were the set used in a first-round RT-PCR of the TCR CDR3. TCRdb fed the multiplex PCR reads into MiXCR, producing one record per CDR3 protein. The repertoire holds some 740,000 distinct CDR3 sequences, with 14% as singletons. The rearrangement joins TRBV12-3 or TRBV12-4 to TRBJ2-1, with 8 bases lining up with TRBD2. The specimen sequenced was blood. The receptor comes from a young woman with Graves' hyperthyroidism. The CDR3 bases are TGTGCCAGCAGTTCCCGGGGTCTGGCTAGCGGGTCATACAATGAGCAGTTCTTC. As protein: CASSSRGLASGSYNEQFF.